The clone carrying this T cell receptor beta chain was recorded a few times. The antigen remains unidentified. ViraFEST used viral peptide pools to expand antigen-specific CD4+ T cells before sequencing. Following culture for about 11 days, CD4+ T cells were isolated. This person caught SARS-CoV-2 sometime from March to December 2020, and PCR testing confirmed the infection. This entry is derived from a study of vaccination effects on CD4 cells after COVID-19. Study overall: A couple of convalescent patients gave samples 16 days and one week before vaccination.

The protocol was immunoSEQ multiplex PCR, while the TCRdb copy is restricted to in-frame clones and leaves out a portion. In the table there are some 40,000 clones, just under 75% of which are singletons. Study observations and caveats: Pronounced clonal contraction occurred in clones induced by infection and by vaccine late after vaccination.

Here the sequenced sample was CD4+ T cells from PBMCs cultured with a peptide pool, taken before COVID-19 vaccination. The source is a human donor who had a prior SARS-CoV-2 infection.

DNA of the CDR3: TGTGCCAGCAGCCGAACCCGTGGGGAGTCGAGAGCTTTCTTT. Translated: CASSRTRGESRAFF. The chain is built from TRBV28 and TRBJ1-1; D remains ambiguous. This CDR3 comprises 14 residues. V lost 6 bases and J lost 10, with 21 bases in between. The germline V gene has CDR1 MDHEN and CDR2 SYDVKM.